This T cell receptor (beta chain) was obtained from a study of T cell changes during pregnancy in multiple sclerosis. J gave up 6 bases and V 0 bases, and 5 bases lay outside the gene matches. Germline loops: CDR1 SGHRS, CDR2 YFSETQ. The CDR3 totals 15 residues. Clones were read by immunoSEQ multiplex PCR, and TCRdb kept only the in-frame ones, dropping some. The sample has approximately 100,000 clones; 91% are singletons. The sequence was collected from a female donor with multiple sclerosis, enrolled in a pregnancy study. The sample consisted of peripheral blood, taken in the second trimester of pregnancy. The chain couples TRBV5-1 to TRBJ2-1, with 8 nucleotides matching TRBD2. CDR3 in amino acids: CASSLGAGVINEQFF. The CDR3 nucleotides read TGCGCCAGCAGCTTGGGAGCGGGAGTGATCAATGAGCAGTTCTTC.